This TCR beta chain was retrieved from a study of control samples from healthy donors and cancer patients. The germline V and J ends were trimmed by 4 bases and 0 bases, with 7 bases remaining between them. CDR1 and CDR2 from the germline V gene are GTSNPN and SVGIG (reference sequence). This CDR3 is 14 amino acids long. Profiling relied on immunoSEQ multiplex PCR, and the TCRdb table lists in-frame clones only, not all of them. The profile shows 65,000 to 90,000 clones, less than 95% of them singletons. The sequence came from a woman aged 30 to 39 in good health. The rearrangement joins TRBV30 to TRBJ1-6; D is undetermined. Sequencing input: blood. The CDR3 coding sequence is TGTGCCTGGATGAGTAGCTCCTATAATTCACCCCTCCACTTT. Its translation: CAWMSSSYNSPLHF.